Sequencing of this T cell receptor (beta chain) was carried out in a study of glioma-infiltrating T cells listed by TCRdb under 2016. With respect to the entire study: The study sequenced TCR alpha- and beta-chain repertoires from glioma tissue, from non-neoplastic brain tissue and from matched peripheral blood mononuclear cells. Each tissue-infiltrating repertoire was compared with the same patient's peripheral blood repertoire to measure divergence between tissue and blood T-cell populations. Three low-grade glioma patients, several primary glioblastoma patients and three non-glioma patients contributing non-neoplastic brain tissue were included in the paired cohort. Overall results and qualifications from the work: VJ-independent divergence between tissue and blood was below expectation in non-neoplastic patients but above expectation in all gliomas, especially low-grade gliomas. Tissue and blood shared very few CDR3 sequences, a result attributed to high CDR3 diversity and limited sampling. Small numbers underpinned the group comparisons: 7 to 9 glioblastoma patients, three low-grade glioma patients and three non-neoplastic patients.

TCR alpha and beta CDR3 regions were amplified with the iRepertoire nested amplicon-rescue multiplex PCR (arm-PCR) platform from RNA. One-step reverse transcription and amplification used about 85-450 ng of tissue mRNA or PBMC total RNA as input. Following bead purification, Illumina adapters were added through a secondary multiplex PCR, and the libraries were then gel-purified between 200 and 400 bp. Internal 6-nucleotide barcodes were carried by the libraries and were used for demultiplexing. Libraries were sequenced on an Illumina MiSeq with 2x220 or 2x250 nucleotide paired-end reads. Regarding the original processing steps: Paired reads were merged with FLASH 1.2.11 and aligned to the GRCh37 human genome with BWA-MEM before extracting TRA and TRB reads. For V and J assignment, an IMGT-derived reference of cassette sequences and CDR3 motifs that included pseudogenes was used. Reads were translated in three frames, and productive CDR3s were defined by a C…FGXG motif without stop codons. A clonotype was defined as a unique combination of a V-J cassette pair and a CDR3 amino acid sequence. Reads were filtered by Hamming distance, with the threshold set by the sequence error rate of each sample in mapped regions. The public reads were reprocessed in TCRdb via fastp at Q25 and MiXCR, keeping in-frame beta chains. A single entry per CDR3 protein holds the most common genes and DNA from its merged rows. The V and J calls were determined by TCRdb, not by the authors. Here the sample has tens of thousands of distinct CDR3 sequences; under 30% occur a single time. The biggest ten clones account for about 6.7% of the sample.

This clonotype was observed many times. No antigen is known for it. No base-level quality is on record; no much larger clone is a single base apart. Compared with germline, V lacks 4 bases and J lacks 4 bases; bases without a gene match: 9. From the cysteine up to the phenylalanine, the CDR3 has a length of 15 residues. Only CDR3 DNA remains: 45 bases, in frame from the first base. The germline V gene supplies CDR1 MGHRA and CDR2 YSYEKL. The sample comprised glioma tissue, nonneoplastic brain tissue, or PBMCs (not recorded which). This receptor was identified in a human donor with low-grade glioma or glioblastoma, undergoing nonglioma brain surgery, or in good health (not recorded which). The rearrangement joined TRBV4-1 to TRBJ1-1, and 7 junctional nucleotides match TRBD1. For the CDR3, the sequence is CASSRQGSSGTEAFF. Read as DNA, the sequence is TGCGCCAGCAGCCGACAGGGTTCGAGCGGCACTGAAGCTTTCTTT.